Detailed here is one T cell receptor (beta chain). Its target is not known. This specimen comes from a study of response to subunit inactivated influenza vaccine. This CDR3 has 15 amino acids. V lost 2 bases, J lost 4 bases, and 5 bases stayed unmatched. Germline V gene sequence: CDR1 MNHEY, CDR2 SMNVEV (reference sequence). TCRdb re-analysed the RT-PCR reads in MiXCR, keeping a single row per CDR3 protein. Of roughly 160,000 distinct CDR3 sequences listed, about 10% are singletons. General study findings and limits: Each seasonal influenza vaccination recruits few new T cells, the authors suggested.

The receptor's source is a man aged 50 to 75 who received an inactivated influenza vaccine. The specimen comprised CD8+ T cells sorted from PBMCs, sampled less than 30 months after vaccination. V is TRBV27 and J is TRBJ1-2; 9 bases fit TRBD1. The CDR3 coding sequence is TGTGCCAGCAGTTTAGGACAGGGGTTATTCTATGGCTACACCTTC. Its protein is CASSLGQGLFYGYTF.